These 28 T cell receptor beta chains came from one sample sequenced in a study of blood T cell repertoires in COVID-19. Sequencing used immunoSEQ multiplex PCR; TCRdb keeps in-frame clones, though not all of them. Of 150,000 to 200,000 clones listed, more than 75% are singletons. What was sequenced was peripheral blood. These receptors came from a man aged 40-49 years with active or convalescent COVID-19.

The V gene is TRBV9, the J gene TRBJ2-2, with a weak D call TRBD2 (5 bases). Deletions cut 1 base from V and 5 bases from J, with 12 bases between. Germline CDR1 is SGDLS and CDR2 is YYNGEE. The CDR3 has 15 amino acids. The CDR3 DNA reads as TGTGCCAGCAGCGTATCTACTAGAGGTACCGGGGAGCTGTTTTTT. This encodes CASSVSTRGTGELFF.

The chain has TRBV9 and TRBJ2-7; D not resolved. The germline V gene has CDR1 SGDLS and CDR2 YYNGEE. Deletions cut 0 bases from V and 0 bases from J, with 10 bases between. The length of the CDR3 is 15 residues. Written as DNA, the CDR3 is TGTGCCAGCAGCGTAGGTGGCAGTCTCTCCTACGAGCAGTACTTC. It is translated as CASSVGGSLSYEQYF.

The CDR3 DNA is TGTGCCAGCAGTTCCGGGACAGGGATAGGGAACACCATATATTTT. Its translation: CASSSGTGIGNTIYF. V gene TRBV28 combines with J gene TRBJ1-3; the match to TRBD1 covers 9 bases. The V gene end was trimmed by 4 bases and the J gene end by 7 bases; junction bases not matched to a gene: 8. CDR1 MDHEN and CDR2 SYDVKM come from the germline V gene. This CDR3 contains 15 residues.

The chain combines TRBV6-5 with TRBJ1-1; TRBD1 matches at 7 bases. Germline assignment: CDR1 MNHEY and CDR2 SVGAGI. The CDR3 runs 13 residues. V dropped 2 bases and J dropped 3; count of bases not matched to a gene: 0. The DNA of the CDR3 is TGTGCCAGCAGTTACAGGGGGCACACTGAAGCTTTCTTT. It encodes CASSYRGHTEAFF.

This rearrangement joins TRBV25-1 to TRBJ2-5; 9 bases align to TRBD1. The ends lost 5 bases at V and 1 base at J; junction bases unmatched: 5. The CDR3 totals 15 residues. Per the germline V gene, CDR1 is MGHDK and CDR2 is SYGVNS. CDR3 sequence reads: CASSTHRGLQETQYF. CDR3 sequence (DNA): TGTGCCAGCAGTACTCACAGGGGGCTCCAAGAGACCCAGTACTTC.

The V call is TRBV29-1, the J call TRBJ1-1, with 12 bases lining up with TRBD1. CDR3 size: 16 residues. Germline CDR1 and CDR2: SQVTM and ANQGSEA. V lost 4 bases and J lost 8; bases outside the gene matches: 14. The CDR3 coding sequence is TGCAGCGTTGTTGACACCGGGACAGGGGGCGGAGGGGAAGCTTTCTTT. Its protein is CSVVDTGTGGGGEAFF. Complete variable domain (other parts from reference TRBV29-1 and TRBJ1-1): SAVISQKPSRDICQRGTSLTIQCQVDSQVTMMFWYRQQPGQSLTLIATANQGSEATYESGFVIDKFPISRPNLTFSTLTVSNMSPEDSSIYLCSVVDTGTGGGGEAFFGQGTRLTVV.

The chain couples TRBV28 to TRBJ1-2, with 7 bases aligning to TRBD1. Looked up from germline, CDR1 is MDHEN and CDR2 is SYDVKM. V shed 0 bases, J shed 6 bases, and the junction held 7 bases outside the gene matches. This CDR3 is built from 15 residues. CDR3 sequence: CASSLWEGAEHGYTF. The CDR3 nucleotides read TGTGCCAGCAGTTTATGGGAGGGGGCTGAGCATGGCTACACCTTC.

The chain couples TRBV2 to TRBJ1-4; 10 bases are shared with TRBD1. V was clipped by 6 bases and J by 5 bases; unmatched bases: 6. The CDR3 runs to 15 residues. CDR1 is SNHLY and CDR2 is FYNNEI in the germline V gene. CDR3 bases: TGTGCCAGCAGACGCCCGGGACAGGGGAATGAAAAACTGTTTTTT. Protein sequence: CASRRPGQGNEKLFF.

The sample holds one count of this clone. V usage is TRBV9 and J usage is TRBJ1-3; possibly TRBD1 for D (6 bases). The CDR3 has 16 amino acids. The germline V gene encodes CDR1 SGDLS and CDR2 YYNGEE. Trimming left V 4 bases short and J 0 bases short, with 14 bases between. CDR3 in DNA: TGTGCCAGCAGCTCAGGGGCAGGTCACTCTGGAAACACCATATATTTT. It codes for CASSSGAGHSGNTIYF. The full variable domain, rest sourced from reference TRBV9 and TRBJ1-3, is DSGVTQTPKHLITATGQRVTLRCSPRSGDLSVYWYQQSLDQGLQFLIQYYNGEERAKGNILERFSAQQFPDLHSELNLSSLELGDSALYFCASSSGAGHSGNTIYFGEGSWLTVV.

V and J are TRBV5-6 and TRBJ2-2; D not resolved. The CDR3 consists of 16 residues. The germline V and J ends were trimmed by 0 bases and 4 bases, with 13 bases remaining between them. Germline loops: CDR1 SGHDT, CDR2 YYEEEE. CDR3 nucleotides: TGTGCCAGCAGCTTGGTCGACACGGCCGGCACCGGGGAGCTGTTTTTT. Protein sequence: CASSLVDTAGTGELFF.

A remark on this clone: This CDR3 is also generated by other DNA sequences in the sample. CDR3 DNA sequence: TGTGCCAGCAGTCGTGACAGGGGCGAAGAGACCCAGTACTTC. Its protein product is CASSRDRGEETQYF. This sequence joins TRBV2 and TRBJ2-5, with 8 positions matching TRBD1. Per germline, CDR1 SNHLY and CDR2 FYNNEI. The CDR3 is 14 amino acids. V was pared by 5 bases and J by 3 bases, with 5 bases of the junction left unmatched.

J is TRBJ1-3 and V is TRBV9; no clear D gene. V was shortened by 4 bases and J by 2 bases, with 4 bases between the two germline ends. In germline, CDR1 is SGDLS, CDR2 YYNGEE. There are 12 residues in the CDR3. The CDR3 here is CASSRAGNTIYF. The DNA of the CDR3 is TGTGCCAGCAGCCGTGCTGGAAACACCATATATTTT.

The genes are TRBV27 and TRBJ1-4; TRBD1 matches 8 bases. This CDR3 has 14 amino acids. J lost 8 bases, V lost 7 bases, and 9 bases had no gene match. Germline V CDR1 and CDR2: MNHEY, SMNVEV (reference sequence). CDR3 DNA sequence: TGTGCCAGCAAGCGGACAGGGAGGGAAGAAAAACTGTTTTTT. It translates to CASKRTGREEKLFF.

This clone was observed once. This rearrangement joins TRBV10-3 to TRBJ1-2; 9 bases are a match to TRBD1. Looked up from germline, CDR1 is ENHRY and CDR2 is SYGVKD. The V segment lost 0 bases and the J segment 4 bases; nucleotides outside the gene matches: 0. The length of the CDR3 is 14 residues. The CDR3 loop is CAISESDRGYGYTF. The CDR3 DNA follows: TGTGCCATCAGTGAGTCGGACAGGGGCTATGGCTACACCTTC.

The chain links TRBV5-1 to TRBJ1-1, with TRBD1 matching 7 bases. Unmatched junction bases numbered 6, after V lost 1 base and J lost 0 bases. The length of the CDR3 is 16 residues. The V gene's germline CDR1 is SGHRS and CDR2 YFSETQ. CDR3 sequence reads: CASSLKTGPMNTEAFF. CDR3 sequence (DNA): TGCGCCAGCAGCTTGAAGACAGGGCCCATGAACACTGAAGCTTTCTTT.

The gene calls are TRBV6-6 and TRBJ2-2; the match to TRBD2 covers 15 bases. Trimming took 5 bases from V and 1 from J; bases not matched to a gene: 5. The V gene's germline CDR1 is MNHNY and CDR2 SVGAGI (reference sequence). The CDR3 has 18 residues. For the CDR3, the DNA is TGTGCCAGCAGTCCCTTGGGACTAGCGGGGGGGAACACCGGGGAGCTGTTTTTT. Translation gives CASSPLGLAGGNTGELFF.

This clone was counted a few times. The rearrangement joins TRBV5-4 to TRBJ2-7, with TRBD1 matching 7 bases. The CDR3 sequence is 14 residues long. Germline V gene data show CDR1 as SGHNT and CDR2 as YYREEE (reference sequence). J gave up 5 bases and V 1 base, and 6 bases lay outside the gene matches. DNA for the CDR3: TGTGCCAGCAGCTTGCTACAGGGGAGTGACGAGCAGTACTTC. Its translation is CASSLLQGSDEQYF.

The chain combines TRBV11-2 with TRBJ1-2; the D is unclear. Per the germline V gene, CDR1 is SGHAT and CDR2 is FQNNGV. The CDR3 has 13 residues. V lost 0 bases to trimming and J lost 4 bases, with 6 bases between them. DNA for the CDR3: TGTGCCAGCAGCTTAGAGGAGACCTATGGCTACACCTTC. Translating gives CASSLEETYGYTF.

This chain uses TRBV6-2 or TRBV6-3 with TRBJ1-6, with a possible D match to TRBD1 (6 bases). Between the trimmed V and J ends, which lost 0 bases and 5 bases, there was a span of 8 bases. The CDR3 has 15 residues. The V gene's germline CDR1 is MNHEY and CDR2 SVGEGT. The CDR3 DNA reads as TGTGCCAGCAGTTACTCGGCAGGGGATAATTCACCCCTCCACTTT. Translated: CASSYSAGDNSPLHF.

This clone appeared once. The chain carries TRBV7-9 and TRBJ2-7; D is possibly TRBD2 (5 bases). This CDR3 spans 13 amino acids. CDR1 is SEHNR, CDR2 FQNEAQ, per germline (reference sequence). V was shortened by 3 bases and J by 2 bases, with 8 bases between the two germline ends. CDR3 in DNA: TGTGCCAGCAGCTTCGGACTTGCCTACGAGCAGTACTTC. Residues: CASSFGLAYEQYF.

This clone was seen just once. No DNA is shown, since the ends of the CDR3 on it are uncertain; the CDR3 is the one TCRdb lists. J is TRBJ1-2 and V is TRBV5-6; the listed D gene, TRBD1, was not tested against the DNA. Per the germline V gene, CDR1 is SGHDT and CDR2 is YYEEEE. Counting both end residues, the CDR3 totals 12 amino acids. The CDR3 loop is CASSWGQGASTF.

In DNA, the CDR3 is TGTGCCAGCAGTTACAGCGGGGGCATACTGGGGACAGATACGCAGTATTTT. Protein sequence: CASSYSGGILGTDTQYF. The J gene is TRBJ2-3, the V gene TRBV7-3; 8 nucleotides agree with TRBD2. This CDR3 is built from 17 residues. Trimming at V came to 6 bases and at J to 3 bases, leaving 14 bases not matched to a gene. Germline assignment: CDR1 SGHTA and CDR2 FQGTGA.

V gene TRBV5-1 combines with J gene TRBJ1-1, with 8 nucleotides matching TRBD1. Per germline, CDR1 SGHRS and CDR2 YFSETQ. This CDR3 comprises 17 residues. The J segment lost 4 bases and the V segment lost 0 bases, leaving 11 bases of the junction unmatched. The CDR3 region is CASSLGGTGSFGTEAFF. The CDR3 nucleotides read TGCGCCAGCAGCTTGGGGGGGACAGGTTCCTTTGGCACTGAAGCTTTCTTT.

The chain couples TRBV27 to TRBJ2-7; a weak D match, TRBD1 (6 bases). The CDR3 runs to 21 residues. Germline CDR1 and CDR2: MNHEY and SMNVEV (reference sequence). Trimming left V 5 bases short and J 0 bases short, with 32 bases between. CDR3 coding DNA: TGTGCCAGCAGTCCCCCAGGTTGGCAGGGGACCCGCCCTAAGAGCTCCTACGAGCAGTACTTC. Protein: CASSPPGWQGTRPKSSYEQYF.

The chain is built from TRBV6-4 and TRBJ2-2; weak D call: TRBD1 (5 bases). This CDR3 contains 15 residues. V lost 6 bases, J lost 5 bases, and 16 bases lay in between. Germline assignment: CDR1 MRHNA and CDR2 SNTAGT. The DNA for the CDR3 is TGTGCCAGCAGCCCGACAGAGAATAGGACCGGGGAGCTGTTTTTT. Translating it yields CASSPTENRTGELFF.

V gene TRBV5-4 combines with J gene TRBJ1-4, with TRBD1 as a possible D gene (6 bases). The V end lost 0 bases, the J end lost 5 bases, and 11 bases lay between the germline ends. The CDR3 has 15 residues. Germline V gene sequence: CDR1 SGHNT, CDR2 YYREEE (reference sequence). The CDR3 DNA is TGTGCCAGCAGCTTGGCGGGGGGCGGGAATGAAAAACTGTTTTTT. Its protein is CASSLAGGGNEKLFF. The full variable domain, rest sourced from reference TRBV5-4 and TRBJ1-4, is ETGVTQSPTHLIKTRGQQVTLRCSSQSGHNTVSWYQQALGQGPQFIFQYYREEENGRGNFPPRFSGLQFPNYSSELNVNALELDDSALYLCASSLAGGGNEKLFFGSGTQLSVL.

This clone has just a few counts. The chain uses TRBV2 and TRBJ2-7; 10 nucleotides match TRBD1. The CDR3 is 14 residues long. V lost 4 bases, J lost 0 bases, and 0 bases stayed unmatched. The germline gives CDR1 SNHLY, CDR2 FYNNEI. CDR3 in amino acids: CASSGDRGSYEQYF. CDR3 nucleotide sequence: TGTGCCAGCAGTGGGGACAGGGGCTCCTACGAGCAGTACTTC.

As concerns this clone: One end of the junction is discordant with germline, which a read error may explain. The V gene is TRBV28, the J gene TRBJ1-5; 9 nucleotides line up with TRBD1. The CDR3 is made up of 16 amino acids. Germline V gives CDR1 MDHEN, CDR2 SYDVKM. The CDR3 nucleotides are TGTGCCACCAGTAGGCAGACAGGGGGGAGATATCAGCCCCAGCATTTT. Protein: CATSRQTGGRYQPQHF.